This is a list of T cell receptor beta chains from one sample in a study of type 1 regulatory T cells. TCRdb analysed the reads with MiXCR anew, one entry per CDR3 protein. The sample gives some 90,000 distinct CDR3 sequences, roughly 30% of which show up once; about 2% is in the top ten. Sequencing was carried out using CD4+ T cells, either the whole sample or a sorted fraction (not recorded which). All receptors come from a human donor in good health. Both conserved end residues are part of each CDR3. D genes are given only for firm matches. Not every row has a clone size; where given, it reads once, few, many or a size class.

d_gene: TRBD2
abundance: .
v_gene: TRBV7-2
j_gene: TRBJ2-5
CDR3nt: TGTGCCAGCAGCTTAGTGGGGGTAGCGGGAGGTCCAGAGACCCAGTACTTC
CDR3aa: CASSLVGVAGGPETQYF

d_gene: TRBD2
abundance: few
v_gene: TRBV6-1
j_gene: TRBJ2-7
CDR3nt: TGTGCCAGCAGTGAACAGCGGGAGACCAGCGAGCAGTACTTC
CDR3aa: CASSEQRETSEQYF

d_gene: .
abundance: .
v_gene: TRBV19
j_gene: TRBJ2-2
CDR3nt: TGTGCCAGTAAACGTGGTGGGGGAAGAACCGGGGAGCTGTTTTTT
CDR3aa: CASKRGGGRTGELFF

d_gene: TRBD2
abundance: .
v_gene: TRBV28
j_gene: TRBJ2-2
CDR3nt: TGTGCCAGCAGTTTGACTAGCGTGAACACCGGGGAGCTGTTTTTT
CDR3aa: CASSLTSVNTGELFF

d_gene: TRBD1
abundance: few
v_gene: TRBV29-1
j_gene: TRBJ2-5
CDR3nt: TGCAGCGTTGATAGGGACAGGGATGAGACCCAGTACTTC
CDR3aa: CSVDRDRDETQYF

d_gene: TRBD2
abundance: few
v_gene: TRBV5-1
j_gene: TRBJ2-7
CDR3nt: TGCGCCAGCAGCTTGGTGCCTAGCGGGAGTTTCTACGAGCAGTACTTC
CDR3aa: CASSLVPSGSFYEQYF

d_gene: .
abundance: .
v_gene: TRBV24-1
j_gene: TRBJ2-5
CDR3nt: TGTGCCACCAGTGATTTGCCTAGCGTGGGAGAGACCCAGTACTTC
CDR3aa: CATSDLPSVGETQYF

d_gene: .
abundance: .
v_gene: TRBV29-1
j_gene: TRBJ2-5
CDR3nt: TGCAGCGTTGAAGTTCTCTCGGGAGAGACCCAGTACTTC
CDR3aa: CSVEVLSGETQYF

d_gene: .
abundance: .
v_gene: TRBV12-5
j_gene: TRBJ1-5
CDR3nt: TGTGCTAGTGGCCCCGGACAGATCGGCCAGCCCCAGCATTTT
CDR3aa: CASGPGQIGQPQHF

d_gene: TRBD2
abundance: .
v_gene: TRBV20-1
j_gene: TRBJ2-7
CDR3nt: TGCAGTGCTCGCCGGACTAGCGGGAGCTACGAGCAGTACTTC
CDR3aa: CSARRTSGSYEQYF

d_gene: .
abundance: few
v_gene: TRBV29-1
j_gene: TRBJ2-1
CDR3nt: TGCAGCGTTGAATCGGCCAATGAGCAGTTCTTC
CDR3aa: CSVESANEQFF

d_gene: .
abundance: many
v_gene: TRBV6-5
j_gene: TRBJ2-5
CDR3nt: TGTGCCAGCAGTCCTACTGGAGTCCCAAAAGAGACCCAGTACTTC
CDR3aa: CASSPTGVPKETQYF

d_gene: .
abundance: .
v_gene: TRBV3-1
j_gene: TRBJ1-1
CDR3nt: TGTGCCAGCAGCCTAGACACAGGGAGTTTAGCAGCTTTCTTT
CDR3aa: CASSLDTGSLAAFF

d_gene: TRBD1
abundance: few
v_gene: TRBV5-1
j_gene: TRBJ1-2
CDR3nt: TGCGCCAGCAGCCCGAGACAGGGGGCGTATGGCTACACCTTC
CDR3aa: CASSPRQGAYGYTF

d_gene: .
abundance: .
v_gene: TRBV5-1
j_gene: TRBJ1-5
CDR3nt: TGCGCCAGCAGCTTGGACGGGGGCGGTCAGCCCCAGCATTTT
CDR3aa: CASSLDGGGQPQHF

d_gene: .
abundance: few
v_gene: TRBV7-9
j_gene: TRBJ2-7
CDR3nt: TGTGCCAGCAGCTTAATAACATCCTACGAGCAGTACTTC
CDR3aa: CASSLITSYEQYF

d_gene: TRBD2
abundance: few
v_gene: TRBV5-1
j_gene: TRBJ2-1
CDR3nt: TGCGCCAGCAGCCCGATACTAGCGGGAGCCTACAATGAGCAGTTCTTC
CDR3aa: CASSPILAGAYNEQFF

d_gene: .
abundance: .
v_gene: TRBV4-2
j_gene: TRBJ2-1
CDR3nt: TGTGCCAGCAGCCAAGATGGAATGATCGGGGAGCAGTTCTTC
CDR3aa: CASSQDGMIGEQFF

d_gene: .
abundance: .
v_gene: TRBV18
j_gene: TRBJ1-5
CDR3nt: TGTGCCAGCTCGCCGAACGTCGGGAGCAATCAGCCCCAGCATTTT
CDR3aa: CASSPNVGSNQPQHF

d_gene: .
abundance: .
v_gene: TRBV7-2
j_gene: TRBJ1-5
CDR3nt: TGTGCCAGCAGCTCCCGGGCAGGTCAGTCCCAGCATTTT
CDR3aa: CASSSRAGQSQHF